Detailed here is one T cell receptor beta chain. The antigen is unknown. CDR1 is MNHNS, CDR2 SASEGT, per germline. Trimming took 4 bases from V and 5 from J, leaving 18 bases between them. This CDR3 comprises 15 residues. The data derive from a study of OX40 agonist ivuxolimab in advanced cancers. Overall study: Three individuals attained partial responses, comprising one hepatocellular carcinoma case and two cutaneous melanoma cases.

Produced via immunoSEQ multiplex PCR; TCRdb's table is partial and in-frame only. The sample carries approximately 100,000 clones, over 85% recorded once. Study results and limitations: Which antigen the expanded peripheral T cells recognized is unknown.

The genes are TRBV6-1 and TRBJ2-7, with D possibly being TRBD1 (5 bases). The origin of this receptor is an adult with an advanced solid tumor such as melanoma, head and neck, liver or kidney cancer. The specimen comprised CD4+ or CD8+ T cells sorted from blood, sampled in a trial of the OX40 agonist ivuxolimab. CDR3 amino acids: CASSGLGQGKNEQYF. The DNA of the CDR3 is TGTGCCAGCAGTGGGTTGGGGCAGGGTAAAAACGAGCAGTACTTC.